These 9 T cell receptor beta chains share one sample of origin, sequenced in a study of chemoradiotherapy in HPV16-positive cancers. Measured with immunoSEQ multiplex PCR; TCRdb has only the in-frame clones, and not every one. This table holds several thousand clones, 90% to 97% found once. The sample in question was tumor tissue, obtained from a patient who underwent chemoradiotherapy. Receptors were obtained from a human donor with HPV-associated anogenital cancer.

J is TRBJ2-1 and V is TRBV7-6, with 8 bases lining up with TRBD2. Germline values: CDR1 SGHVS, CDR2 FNYEAQ. This CDR3 has 16 residues. V shed 5 bases, J shed 8 bases, and the junction held 14 bases outside the gene matches. For the CDR3, the DNA is TGTGCCAGCAGCGATACCGGGACTAGGGGTGAAGATGAGCAGTTCTTC. Translation gives CASSDTGTRGEDEQFF.

This chain uses TRBV12-5 with TRBJ2-1; D call uncertain. The CDR3 runs to 15 residues. Trimming cost V 6 bases and J 5 bases, with 17 bases left between them. Germline values: CDR1 LGHNT, CDR2 FRNRAP. The chain's CDR3 is CASGLPPPWNNEQFF. In DNA form, the CDR3 reads TGTGCTAGTGGCCTGCCCCCCCCATGGAACAATGAGCAGTTCTTC.

The chain combines TRBV7-9 with TRBJ2-1, with TRBD2 identical over 11 bases. The ends lost 5 bases at V and 4 bases at J; junction bases unmatched: 4. The CDR3 length is 15 residues. The germline V gene has CDR1 SEHNR and CDR2 FQNEAQ (reference sequence). The CDR3 coding sequence is TGTGCCAGCAGCCCCGGGACTAGCGGTTACAATGAGCAGTTCTTC. It translates to CASSPGTSGYNEQFF.

This CDR3 is CASSIVRGHPQHF. In nucleotides, the CDR3 is TGTGCCAGTAGTATAGTACGAGGGCATCCCCAGCATTTT. The gene calls are TRBV19 and TRBJ1-5; D is undetermined. The CDR3 is 13 residues long. Germline CDR1 is LNHDA and CDR2 is SQIVND (reference sequence). Trimming pared 1 base from V and 10 bases from J, leaving 11 bases between.

This chain connects TRBV2 to TRBJ2-7, with D perhaps matching TRBD1 (5 bases). CDR3 length: 16 residues. The germline V gene has CDR1 SNHLY and CDR2 FYNNEI. V was pared by 2 bases and J by 0 bases, with 14 bases between. CDR3 nucleotides: TGTGCCAGCAGTGAATCTAAGGGGCTGAGCTCCTACGAGCAGTACTTC. Translation: CASSESKGLSSYEQYF.

The chain joins TRBV6-1 to TRBJ2-2, with 7 positions matching TRBD1. CDR1 MNHNS and CDR2 SASEGT come from the germline V gene. The CDR3 runs 15 residues. Unmatched junction bases numbered 9, after V lost 4 bases and J lost 7 bases. The CDR3 protein is CASSANRGPGGELFF. Here the CDR3 DNA reads TGTGCCAGCAGTGCCAACAGGGGCCCAGGCGGGGAGCTGTTTTTT.

This chain joins TRBV2 and TRBJ1-2; D is uncertain. V was pared by 3 bases and J by 14 bases, with 13 bases between. The CDR3 extends over 11 amino acids. Germline CDR1 is SNHLY and CDR2 is FYNNEI. CDR3 sequence (DNA): TGTGCCAGCAGTGAGTTAAGGACCCCGACCTTC. Translated: CASSELRTPTF.

This chain connects TRBV28 to TRBJ2-1; 10 bases are shared with TRBD2. The germline CDR1 and CDR2 sequences are MDHEN and SYDVKM. The junction had 1 base not matched to a gene; V was cut back by 3 bases and J by 2 bases. The length of the CDR3 is 15 residues. The CDR3: CASSFLAGAYNEQFF. CDR3 DNA: TGTGCCAGCAGTTTCCTAGCGGGAGCCTACAATGAGCAGTTCTTC.

This clone appeared a single time. The J gene is TRBJ1-3, the V gene TRBV2; D remains ambiguous. Trimming shortened V by 7 bases and J by 0 bases, and 10 bases separated the two germline ends. The CDR3 is 14 residues long. Germline loops: CDR1 SNHLY, CDR2 FYNNEI. The CDR3 loop reads CASKSSFSGNTIYF. Written as DNA, the CDR3 is TGTGCCAGCAAGAGTTCTTTCTCTGGAAACACCATATATTTT.